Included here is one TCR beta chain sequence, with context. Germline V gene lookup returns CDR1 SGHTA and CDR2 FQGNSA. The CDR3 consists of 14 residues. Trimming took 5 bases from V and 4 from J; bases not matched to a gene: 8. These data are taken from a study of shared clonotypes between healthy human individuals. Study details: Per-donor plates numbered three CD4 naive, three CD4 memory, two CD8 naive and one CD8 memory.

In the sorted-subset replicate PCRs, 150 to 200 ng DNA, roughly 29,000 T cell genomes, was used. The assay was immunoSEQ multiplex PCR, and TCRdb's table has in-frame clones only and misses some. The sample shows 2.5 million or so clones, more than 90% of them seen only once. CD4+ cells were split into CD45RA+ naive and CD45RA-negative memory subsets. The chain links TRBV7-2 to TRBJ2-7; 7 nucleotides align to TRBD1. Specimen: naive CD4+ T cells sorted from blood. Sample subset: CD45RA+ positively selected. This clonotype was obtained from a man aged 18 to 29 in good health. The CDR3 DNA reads TGTGCCAGCAGCGCCCAACAGGGGAGATACGAGCAGTACTTC. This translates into CASSAQQGRYEQYF.